One sample yielded the 17 T cell receptor beta chains listed below, sequenced in a study of cytomegalovirus exposure and HLA in healthy donors (dated by TCRdb to 2015 to 2018). The method behind the library was the immunoSEQ multiplex PCR assay. The multiplex PCR relied on a mix of 60 forward primers for TCR Vbeta segments and 13 reverse primers for TCR Jbeta segments. In its TCRdb copy, this immuneACCESS table keeps in-frame sequences only and misses some clones. Where compared with another copy, unresolved V genes explain less than half of these, and the others have no known cause. For this sample there are 200,000 or so clones; 70% to 85% appear just once. The leading ten clones occupy roughly 0.22% of the sample. Sequences were obtained from PBMCs. These TCRs come from a girl aged 2-10 years in good health and CMV-seronegative.

CDR3 sequence reads: CASSSGDTDTQYF. The CDR3 DNA follows: TGTGCCAGCAGTAGCGGGGACACAGATACGCAGTATTTT. This chain joins TRBV7-7 and TRBJ2-3; 8 nucleotides agree with TRBD2. There are 13 residues in the CDR3. The V gene end was trimmed by 6 bases and the J gene end by 2 bases; junction bases not matched to a gene: 1. CDR1 SSHAT and CDR2 FNYEAQ come from the germline V gene (reference sequence). Combining the CDR3 with reference TRBV7-7 and TRBJ2-3 gives the whole variable domain GAGVSQSPRYKVTKRGQDVTLRCDPISSHATLYWYQQALGQGPEFLTYFNYEAQPDKSGLPSDRFSAERPEGSISTLTIQRTEQRDSAMYRCASSSGDTDTQYFGPGTRLTVL.

V usage is TRBV5-4 and J usage is TRBJ2-2; D perhaps matches TRBD2 (5 bases). V was clipped by 2 bases and J by 0 bases, with 11 bases between them. CDR1 SGHNT and CDR2 YYREEE come from the germline V gene (reference sequence). CDR3 length: 16 residues. The CDR3 nucleotides are TGTGCCAGCAGCTTTATTCTAGCCCCGAACACCGGGGAGCTGTTTTTT. Translating it yields CASSFILAPNTGELFF.

The chain carries TRBV6-1 and TRBJ1-2; D is unclear. Between the trimmed V and J ends, which lost 2 bases and 5 bases, there was a span of 12 bases. Germline V gene lookup returns CDR1 MNHNS and CDR2 SASEGT. This CDR3 is built from 14 residues. CDR3 in DNA: TGTGCCAGCAGTGAAATGGCAGGCACTTATGGCTACACCTTC. This sequence encodes CASSEMAGTYGYTF.

This chain connects TRBV28 to TRBJ2-7; D call uncertain. This CDR3 is 13 amino acids long. Germline CDR1 MDHEN, CDR2 SYDVKM. The germline V and J ends were trimmed by 2 bases and 3 bases, with 8 bases remaining between them. The DNA for the CDR3 is TGTGCCAGCAGTTTAGGGCAAAACTACGAGCAGTACTTC. Protein: CASSLGQNYEQYF.

This rearrangement joins TRBV11-3 to TRBJ2-7, with TRBD1 as a possible D gene (6 bases). Trimming took 1 base from V and 1 from J, leaving 23 bases between them. Germline V gives CDR1 SGHNT, CDR2 YENEEA. This CDR3 comprises 19 residues. The CDR3 is CASSLAGKDWGPLSYEQYF. The CDR3 DNA follows: TGTGCCAGCAGCTTAGCCGGTAAGGATTGGGGGCCCCTTTCCTACGAGCAGTACTTC.

This chain connects TRBV19 to TRBJ1-5; D is possibly TRBD1 (5 bases). CDR3 length: 13 amino acids. Trimming took 5 bases from V and 7 from J, leaving 12 bases between them. Germline lookup yields CDR1 LNHDA and CDR2 SQIVND (reference sequence). CDR3 DNA: TGTGCCAGTAGTTGGGGGGAGGGACAGCCCCAGCATTTT. Translation: CASSWGEGQPQHF.

The gene calls are TRBV19 and TRBJ2-2; 7 bases are a match to TRBD2. The germline CDR1 and CDR2 sequences are LNHDA and SQIVND (reference sequence). The CDR3 contains 19 residues. V gave up 3 bases and J gave up 2 bases; unmatched junction bases: 15. Here the CDR3 reads CASSIRDLPGLSNTGELFF. CDR3 sequence (DNA): TGTGCCAGTAGTATCAGGGACCTACCGGGACTAAGTAACACCGGGGAGCTGTTTTTT.

The chain links TRBV14 to TRBJ2-1, with 8 bases matching TRBD2. CDR3 length: 16 amino acids. Germline V CDR1 and CDR2: SGHDN, FVKESK. J gave up 9 bases and V 2 bases, and 12 bases lay outside the gene matches. The CDR3 DNA is TGTGCCAGCAGCCAACAACCGGGACTAGACGTCGGTGAGCAGTTCTTC. It encodes CASSQQPGLDVGEQFF. Using reference TRBV14 and TRBJ2-1 for the parts outside the CDR3, the full variable domain is EAGVTQFPSHSVIEKGQTVTLRCDPISGHDNLYWYRRVMGKEIKFLLHFVKESKQDESGMPNNRFLAERTGGTYSTLKVQPAELEDSGVYFCASSQQPGLDVGEQFFGPGTRLTVL.

The V and J genes are TRBV6-6 and TRBJ1-3; 9 nucleotides agree with TRBD1. Germline-derived CDR1 and CDR2 are MNHNY and SVGAGI (reference sequence). The V and J ends lost 6 bases and 0 bases, in that order; junction bases with no gene match: 3. The CDR3 contains 15 residues. CDR3 nucleotide sequence: TGTGCCAGCAGACCGACAGGGGGCTCTGGAAACACCATATATTTT. Encoded protein: CASRPTGGSGNTIYF.

The chain is built from TRBV19 and TRBJ1-5; a weak D match, TRBD1 (5 bases). V gave up 3 bases and J gave up 4 bases, with 7 bases separating them. Germline V gives CDR1 LNHDA, CDR2 SQIVND (reference sequence). The CDR3 consists of 13 residues. The CDR3 DNA follows: TGTGCCAGTAGTATGACAGTAAATCAGCCCCAGCATTTT. Protein product: CASSMTVNQPQHF.

This clone was found a few times. This rearrangement joins TRBV5-4 to TRBJ2-1, with 7 bases matching TRBD2. The trim removed 4 bases at V and 5 bases at J, leaving 6 bases unmatched. Germline V lookup: CDR1 SGHNT, CDR2 YYREEE (reference sequence). The CDR3 length is 14 residues. The CDR3, as DNA: TGTGCCAGCAGCATGACTAGCTCAGACAATGAGCAGTTCTTC. Translating it yields CASSMTSSDNEQFF.

This clone occurred a few times. The chain carries TRBV4-2 and TRBJ2-5; 10 bases are shared with TRBD2. V lost 1 base to trimming and J lost 7 bases; unmatched junction nucleotides: 6. The CDR3 covers 15 residues. The V gene's germline CDR1 is LGHNA and CDR2 YNFKEQ. CDR3 residues: CASSQVLAGDTTQYF. CDR3 nucleotides: TGTGCCAGCAGCCAAGTGCTAGCGGGGGATACGACCCAGTACTTC.

The chain combines TRBV19 with TRBJ1-1, with 7 bases fitting TRBD1. V shed 1 base and J 6 bases; nucleotides not matched to a gene: 14. Germline values: CDR1 LNHDA, CDR2 SQIVND (reference sequence). CDR3 length equals 17 residues. CDR3 sequence: CASSIAAGMTGWPEAFF. CDR3 coding DNA: TGTGCCAGTAGTATAGCGGCTGGGATGACAGGGTGGCCTGAAGCTTTCTTT. Filled out from reference TRBV19 and TRBJ1-1, the complete variable domain reads DGGITQSPKYLFRKEGQNVTLSCEQNLNHDAMYWYRQDPGQGLRLIYYSQIVNDFQKGDIAEGYSVSREKKESFPLTVTSAQKNPTAFYLCASSIAAGMTGWPEAFFGQGTRLTVV.

The chain recombines TRBV4-2 with TRBJ2-7; D perhaps matches TRBD1 (5 bases). Trimming left V 3 bases short and J 3 bases short, with 15 bases between. From germline, CDR1 is LGHNA and CDR2 YNFKEQ. CDR3 length: 15 residues. The CDR3 nucleotides read TGTGCCAGCAGCCATGACACAGGTCAATTCTACGAGCAGTACTTC. Its protein product is CASSHDTGQFYEQYF.

This clone came up a few times. The CDR3 DNA follows: TGCGCCAGCAGTCCCAGAATTGGAGCTAATGAAAAACTGTTTTTT. It encodes CASSPRIGANEKLFF. This chain joins TRBV5-1 and TRBJ1-4; the D is unclear. The CDR3 runs to 15 residues. V was clipped by 5 bases and J by 3 bases, with 14 bases between them. The germline V gene has CDR1 SGHRS and CDR2 YFSETQ.

V is TRBV2 and J is TRBJ2-1; 8 nucleotides line up with TRBD2. The trim removed 5 bases at V and 5 bases at J, leaving 5 bases unmatched. Germline V CDR1 and CDR2: SNHLY, FYNNEI. The length of the CDR3 is 14 residues. In DNA form, the CDR3 reads TGTGCCAGCAGTCCGGGACTAGGAGACAATGAGCAGTTCTTC. Translated: CASSPGLGDNEQFF.

This chain joins TRBV27 and TRBJ2-2; no clear D. V lost 7 bases, J lost 3 bases, and 6 bases lay in between. CDR3 size: 12 residues. Germline CDR1 and CDR2: MNHEY and SMNVEV (reference sequence). The CDR3 DNA reads as TGTGCCAGCATCACGGACACCGGGGAGCTGTTTTTT. This sequence encodes CASITDTGELFF.